This T cell receptor (beta chain) was identified during a study of control samples from healthy donors and cancer patients. V was cut by 2 bases and J by 7 bases, with 15 bases left in between. From germline, CDR1 is MDHEN and CDR2 SYDVKM. CDR3 length equals 15 residues. The data were produced by immunoSEQ multiplex PCR, yet TCRdb's version contains in-frame clones alone and is incomplete. The data hold approximately 82,000 clones, with about 94% observed a single time. This sequence originates from a woman under 30 in good health. Sequenced: blood. The rearrangement links TRBV28 to TRBJ2-1; D may be TRBD1 (5 bases). CDR3 region: CASSLKGAGKNEQFF. The CDR3 DNA follows: TGTGCCAGCAGTTTAAAAGGGGCTGGGAAGAATGAGCAGTTCTTC.